These T cell receptor beta chains were read from a single sample in a study of T-cell memory formation after mild COVID-19. MiXCR, applied by TCRdb to the 5' RACE reads, yields one record per CDR3 protein. The data contain approximately 230,000 distinct CDR3 sequences, about 16% of them seen just once; the ten biggest clones take up about 4%. Sequencing was done on a sample of PBMCs or a T cell subset sorted from them (not recorded which). These receptors were collected from a man younger than 30 who had mild COVID-19 (a few samples of this study predate the infection). Cell type and time point are not known. Each CDR3 is given with its conserved first and last residue. The D gene is left open where the match is weak. Only some rows state a clone size, as once, few, many or a class for expanded clones.

V	J	D	size	CDR3	DNA
TRBV20-1	TRBJ2-5	TRBD2	NA	CSARELAATQETQYF	TGCAGTGCGAGAGAGCTAGCGGCCACCCAAGAGACCCAGTACTTC
TRBV12-3/TRBV12-4	TRBJ1-2	NA	NA	CASSLGETGYTF	TGTGCCAGCAGTTTGGGGGAGACTGGCTACACCTTC
TRBV7-2	TRBJ1-5	NA	NA	CASSLSINQPQHF	TGTGCCAGCAGCCTGAGTATTAATCAGCCCCAGCATTTT
TRBV5-1	TRBJ2-7	TRBD1	NA	CASSLGPGQGRSSYEQYF	TGCGCCAGCAGCTTGGGACCTGGACAGGGGAGGAGCTCCTACGAGCAGTACTTC
TRBV18	TRBJ2-1	NA	NA	CASSPGGGAYNEQFF	TGTGCCAGCTCACCAGGCGGGGGCGCCTACAATGAGCAGTTCTTC
TRBV2	TRBJ2-3	NA	NA	CASSGGYFYTDTQYF	TGTGCCAGCAGTGGGGGGTACTTCTACACAGATACGCAGTATTTT
TRBV4-3	TRBJ1-2	TRBD1	NA	CASSHADRVGGYTF	TGCGCCAGCAGCCACGCTGACAGGGTGGGCGGCTACACCTTC
TRBV6-5	TRBJ2-5	NA	NA	CASSRSTRWETQYF	TGTGCCAGCAGTAGATCGACCCGGTGGGAGACCCAGTACTTC
TRBV18	TRBJ1-2	NA	few	CASSPPAQSNYGYTF	TGTGCCAGCTCACCCCCGGCCCAGAGCAACTATGGCTACACCTTC
TRBV18	TRBJ2-7	TRBD1	few	CASSPLSGTGAEQYF	TGTGCCAGCTCACCCCTCTCCGGGACAGGGGCCGAGCAGTACTTC
TRBV6-2/TRBV6-3	TRBJ2-7	NA	NA	CASWQGYYEQYF	TGTGCCAGCTGGCAGGGATACTACGAGCAGTACTTC
TRBV4-3	TRBJ2-1	TRBD2	many	CASSQGVAGGYNEQFF	TGCGCCAGCAGCCAAGGGGTAGCGGGGGGTTACAATGAGCAGTTCTTC
TRBV3-1	TRBJ2-5	NA	NA	CASSQGGDRQETQYF	TGTGCCAGCAGCCAAGGGGGAGACAGGCAAGAGACCCAGTACTTC
TRBV25-1	TRBJ2-2	NA	few	CASSEIEGGELFF	TGTGCCAGCAGTGAAATCGAAGGGGGGGAGCTGTTTTTT
TRBV5-1	TRBJ2-5	NA	NA	CASSLEATQYF	TGCGCCAGCAGCTTGGAGGCGACCCAGTACTTC
TRBV7-9	TRBJ2-3	NA	NA	CASSLWLGADTQYF	TGTGCCAGCAGCTTGTGGCTGGGTGCAGATACGCAGTATTTT
TRBV4-1	TRBJ2-7	NA	NA	CASSQGERTTYEQYF	TGCGCCAGCAGCCAGGGGGAACGGACCACCTACGAGCAGTACTTC
TRBV6-5	TRBJ1-2	TRBD1	NA	CASSYSGGDFYGYTF	TGTGCCAGCAGTTACTCAGGGGGCGACTTCTATGGCTACACCTTC
TRBV10-3	TRBJ2-7	NA	NA	CAISEPAVEQYF	TGTGCCATCAGTGAGCCGGCGGTCGAGCAGTACTTC
TRBV4-3	TRBJ2-1	NA	few	CASSLRQGGSYNEQFF	TGCGCCAGCAGCCTCAGGCAAGGGGGCTCCTACAATGAGCAGTTCTTC
TRBV5-6	TRBJ2-7	NA	NA	CASRGVGTFDEQYF	TGTGCCAGCAGGGGTGTTGGGACTTTCGACGAGCAGTACTTC
TRBV5-1	TRBJ2-7	NA	few	CASSLAFGNEQYF	TGCGCCAGCAGCTTGGCCTTCGGTAACGAGCAGTACTTC
TRBV2	TRBJ1-4	NA	NA	CASSWGRDNEKLFF	TGTGCCAGCAGTTGGGGGCGCGATAATGAAAAACTGTTTTTT
TRBV5-1	TRBJ1-2	TRBD1	NA	CASSLASRTGSDYGYTF	TGCGCCAGCAGCTTGGCCAGCCGGACAGGGAGTGACTATGGCTACACCTTC
TRBV9	TRBJ2-3	TRBD2	NA	CASSVEGGGYGDTQYF	TGTGCCAGCAGCGTAGAAGGCGGGGGATACGGGGATACGCAGTATTTT